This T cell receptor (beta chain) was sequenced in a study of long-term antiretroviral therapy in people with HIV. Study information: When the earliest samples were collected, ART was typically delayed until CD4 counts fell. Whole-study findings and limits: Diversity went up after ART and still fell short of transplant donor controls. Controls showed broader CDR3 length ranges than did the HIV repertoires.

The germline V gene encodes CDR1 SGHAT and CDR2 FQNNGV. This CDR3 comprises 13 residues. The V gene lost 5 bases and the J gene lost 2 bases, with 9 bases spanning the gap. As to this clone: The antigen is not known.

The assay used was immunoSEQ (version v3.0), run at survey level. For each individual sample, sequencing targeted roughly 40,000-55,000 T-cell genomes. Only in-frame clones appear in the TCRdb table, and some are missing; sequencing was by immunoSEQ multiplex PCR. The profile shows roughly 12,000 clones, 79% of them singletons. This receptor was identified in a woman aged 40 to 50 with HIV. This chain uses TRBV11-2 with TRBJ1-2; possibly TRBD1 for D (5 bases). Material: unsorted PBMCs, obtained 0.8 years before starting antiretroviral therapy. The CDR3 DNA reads TGTGCCAGCAGCCCGGGACCGAACTATGGCTACACCTTC. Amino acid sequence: CASSPGPNYGYTF.